Listed below are T cell receptor beta chains from one sample, sequenced in a study of shared clonotypes between healthy human individuals. Data came from immunoSEQ multiplex PCR; TCRdb stores just in-frame clones and leaves some out. This sample has fewer than 2.5 million clones; under 95% occur once, and the top ten carry 0.36%. Specimen: naive CD4+ T cells from PBMCs. The receptors here all came from a man younger than 35 in good health. Some clones in this sample may be carry-over from other donors' samples. Each CDR3 is given with its conserved first and last residue. D genes are given only for firm matches. Clone size is given for some rows only: seen once, a few or many times, or a class if the clone is expanded.

. TRBJ1-1 . TRBV7-2 TGTGCCAGCAGCTTGGTGGGTGGAGGCACTGAAGCTTTCTTT CASSLVGGGTEAFF
. TRBJ2-7 . TRBV11-2 TGTGCCAGCAGCTTAGAATCGGGGGCCCCCTACGAGCAGTACTTC CASSLESGAPYEQYF
TRBD1 TRBJ2-7 . TRBV5-4 TGTGCCAGCAGCCAACAGACAGGGGAAACCTACGAGCAGTACTTC CASSQQTGETYEQYF
. TRBJ1-5 few TRBV28 TGTGCCAGCAGCCGCGACAGTGACAATCAGCCCCAGCATTTT CASSRDSDNQPQHF
. TRBJ1-5 . TRBV28 TGTGCCAGCACGGATACAACAGGAGAATATCAGCCCCAGCATTTT CASTDTTGEYQPQHF
. TRBJ1-4 . TRBV18 TGTGCCAGCTCATCGGACAGTAATGAAAAACTGTTTTTT CASSSDSNEKLFF
. TRBJ2-3 . TRBV7-2 TGTGCCAGCAGCTTGCTACAGACCACAGATACGCAGTATTTT CASSLLQTTDTQYF
. TRBJ2-5 once TRBV5-6 TGTGCCAGCAGCTTGGCCGGGGGGCAGGAAGAGACCCAGTACTTC CASSLAGGQEETQYF
. TRBJ1-1 . TRBV5-5 TGTGCCAGCAGCTTTAAGGGACCGGGGAACTGGGAAGCTTTCTTT CASSFKGPGNWEAFF
TRBD2 TRBJ2-1 once TRBV4-1 TGCGCCAGCAGCCAATTGACTAGCGGGAGGGGCAATGAGCAGTTCTTC CASSQLTSGRGNEQFF
TRBD2 TRBJ2-1 . TRBV18 TGTGCCAGCTCACCACCCGGGACTAGAGGTGAGCAGTTCTTC CASSPPGTRGEQFF
. TRBJ2-5 . TRBV6-5 TGTGCCAGCAGTCCCACGTTTCTGTCGGAGACCCAGTACTTC CASSPTFLSETQYF
. TRBJ2-1 once TRBV12-1 TGTGCCAGCAGCCCTGGTTGGAAGCCTAGTGAGCAGTTCTTC CASSPGWKPSEQFF
. TRBJ1-2 . TRBV5-1 TGCGCCAGCAGCCCCATAGACGGTAATTATGGCTACACCTTC CASSPIDGNYGYTF
. TRBJ2-1 . TRBV6-5 TGTGCCAGCAGTTATAGGAAGAGCTCCTCCTACAATGAGCAGTTCTTC CASSYRKSSSYNEQFF
. TRBJ2-7 . TRBV15 TGTGCCACCAGCAGAGAAGGGCGGGGGCGATACGAGCAGTACTTC CATSREGRGRYEQYF
TRBD1 TRBJ2-7 few TRBV2 TGTGCCAGCAGGGACAGGGGGTACGAGCAGTACTTC CASRDRGYEQYF
. TRBJ2-5 . TRBV4-1 TGCGCCAGCAGGGGCTTCACCCAAGAGACCCAGTACTTC CASRGFTQETQYF
. TRBJ2-7 . TRBV5-6 TGTGCCAGCAGCTTGGCACTAGGGGACTCGCTCTCCTACGAGCAGTACTTC CASSLALGDSLSYEQYF
TRBD2 TRBJ2-7 . TRBV7-2 TGTGCCAGCAGCTTACGGTCGGGAGGGGGGTACGAGCAGTACTTC CASSLRSGGGYEQYF
TRBD1 TRBJ2-2 once TRBV2 TGTGCCAGCCGACGGGACAGGGAAAGCGGCGGGGAGCTGTTTTTT CASRRDRESGGELFF
. TRBJ1-1 . TRBV6-1 TGTGCCAGCAGTGCTGCGGGGGCCGGTCCCACTGAAGCTTTCTTT CASSAAGAGPTEAFF
. TRBJ2-7 once TRBV18 TGTGCCAGCTCACGACCCCGATTAGCGAACTACGAGCAGTACTTC CASSRPRLANYEQYF
. TRBJ1-4 . TRBV5-4 TGTGCCAGCAGCCGATCGGACGGGAGAGGAGAAAAACTGTTTTTT CASSRSDGRGEKLFF